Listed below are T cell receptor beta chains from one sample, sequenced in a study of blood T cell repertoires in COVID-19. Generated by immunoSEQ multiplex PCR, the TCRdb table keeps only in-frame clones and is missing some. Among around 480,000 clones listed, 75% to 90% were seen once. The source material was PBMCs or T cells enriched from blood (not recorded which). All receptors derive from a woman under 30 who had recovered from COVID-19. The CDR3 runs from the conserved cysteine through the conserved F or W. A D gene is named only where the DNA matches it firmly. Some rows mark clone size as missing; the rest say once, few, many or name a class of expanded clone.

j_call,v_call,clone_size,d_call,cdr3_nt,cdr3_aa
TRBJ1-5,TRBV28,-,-,TGTGCCAGCAGCCCAACAGGGTTCGCGACCCAGCATTTT,CASSPTGFATQHF
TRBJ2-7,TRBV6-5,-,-,TGTGCCAGCTACAAGAGCCAGCTTGGTCGACTCGAGCAGTACTTC,CASYKSQLGRLEQYF
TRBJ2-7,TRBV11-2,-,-,TGTGCCAGCAGCTTAGATTATCTCGCCTACGAGCAGTACTTC,CASSLDYLAYEQYF
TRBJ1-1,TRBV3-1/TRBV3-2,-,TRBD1,TGTGCCAGCAGCTTTACGGACAGGGGAAGAGCTGAAGCTTTCTTT,CASSFTDRGRAEAFF
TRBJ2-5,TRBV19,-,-,TGTGCCAGTAGTACCCTCGGACAGACTCAAGAGACCCAGTACTTC,CASSTLGQTQETQYF
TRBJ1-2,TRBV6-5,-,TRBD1,TGTGCCAGCAGGGGACAGGGGAATCTCAACTATGGCTACACCTTC,CASRGQGNLNYGYTF
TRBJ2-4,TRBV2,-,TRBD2,TGTGCCAGCAGCGAAGGGGCTAGCGGATTTAAAAACATTCAGTACTTC,CASSEGASGFKNIQYF
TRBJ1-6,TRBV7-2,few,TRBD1,TGTGCCAGCAGCTTACCGGGACAGGGGTATAATTCACCCCTCCACTTT,CASSLPGQGYNSPLHF
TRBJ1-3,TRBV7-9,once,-,TGTGCCAGCAGCCCCGGATCACTAGTCTCTGGAAACACCATATATTTT,CASSPGSLVSGNTIYF
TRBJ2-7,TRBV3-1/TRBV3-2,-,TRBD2,TGTGCCAGCAGCCCAGCTAGCGGGGGATCCTACGAGCAGTACTTC,CASSPASGGSYEQYF
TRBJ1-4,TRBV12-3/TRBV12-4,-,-,TGTGCCAGCAGTTTCATGGGCCAGGAAAAACTGTTTTTT,CASSFMGQEKLFF
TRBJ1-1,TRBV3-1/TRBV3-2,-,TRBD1,TGTGCCAGCAGCCAAGATTTGACAGGGGGAGAAGCTTTCTTT,CASSQDLTGGEAFF
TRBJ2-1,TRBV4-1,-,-,TGCGCCAGCAGCCAAGAAGCGGGCCTCAATGAGCAGTTCTTC,CASSQEAGLNEQFF
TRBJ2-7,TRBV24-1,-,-,TGTGCCACCAGTGATGGGCTCCTTAGGCAGTACTTC,CATSDGLLRQYF
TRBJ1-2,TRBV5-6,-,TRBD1,TGTGCCAGCACCCCCTCCCTTATTGGTGGGACAGCAACCGCCTATGGCTACACCTTC,CASTPSLIGGTATAYGYTF
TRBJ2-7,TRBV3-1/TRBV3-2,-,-,TGTGCCAGCAGCCGTATCCCAGGGACTGGCAACGAGCAGTACTTC,CASSRIPGTGNEQYF
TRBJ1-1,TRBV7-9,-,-,TGTGCCAGCAGCGGCCCCGGGGGTATCACTGAAGCTTTCTTT,CASSGPGGITEAFF
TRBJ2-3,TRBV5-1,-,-,TGCGCCAGCACCCAAAATGGCGGGCGAAGCACAGATACGCAGTATTTT,CASTQNGGRSTDTQYF
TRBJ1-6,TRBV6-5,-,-,TGTGCCAGCAGTTACGTATCGGGAGGTAATTCACCCCTCCACTTT,CASSYVSGGNSPLHF
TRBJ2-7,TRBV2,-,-,TGTGCCAGCTCGGCGGGCGAGCAGTACTTC,CASSAGEQYF
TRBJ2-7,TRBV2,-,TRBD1,TGTGCCAGCAGCGGGACAGGTAAACCCTACGAGCAGTACTTC,CASSGTGKPYEQYF
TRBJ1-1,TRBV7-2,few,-,TGTGCCAGCAGCTTACGTGGCCAGAACACTGAAGCTTTCTTT,CASSLRGQNTEAFF
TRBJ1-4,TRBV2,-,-,TGTGCCAGCACCCTAAATGAAAAACTGTTTTTT,CASTLNEKLFF
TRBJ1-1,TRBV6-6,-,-,TGTGCCAGTTACAGGGCTATGAACACTGAAGCTTTCTTT,CASYRAMNTEAFF
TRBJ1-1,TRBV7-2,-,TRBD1,TGTGCCAGCAGCCTTATAGACAGGGGGGGATCCATGAACACTGAAGCTTTCTTT,CASSLIDRGGSMNTEAFF
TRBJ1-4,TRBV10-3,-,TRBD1,TGTGCCATCAGTCCGGGACAGGGAAATGAAAAACTGTTTTTT,CAISPGQGNEKLFF
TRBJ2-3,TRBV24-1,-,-,TGTGCCACCAGCGACCGGACTAGCACAGATACGCAGTATTTT,CATSDRTSTDTQYF
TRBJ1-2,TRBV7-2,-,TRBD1,TGTGCCAGCAGCCTCGACAGGGGGCCTATCGGCTACACCTTC,CASSLDRGPIGYTF
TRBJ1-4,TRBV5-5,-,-,TGTGCCAGCAGCCCCCGGGGGGCGGCTAATGAAAAACTGTTTTTT,CASSPRGAANEKLFF
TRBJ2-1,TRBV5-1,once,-,TGCGCCAGCAGTAGTGGACAGTCGATCTCCTACAATGAGCAGTTCTTC,CASSSGQSISYNEQFF
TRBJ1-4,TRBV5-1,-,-,TGCGCCAGCAGCTTGGCCGGGGGGAACAATGAAAAACTGTTTTTT,CASSLAGGNNEKLFF
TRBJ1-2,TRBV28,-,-,TGTGCCAGCAGTTTACTTGACTACGGCTACACCTTC,CASSLLDYGYTF
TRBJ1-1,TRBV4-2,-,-,TGTGCCAGCAGCCCCCCCGGGGTAAAAACTGAAGCTTTCTTT,CASSPPGVKTEAFF
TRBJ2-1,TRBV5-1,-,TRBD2,TGCGCCAGCAGCTTGAAGGGGACTAGCGGGGGACTACAGTCGGGTGAGCAGTTCTTC,CASSLKGTSGGLQSGEQFF
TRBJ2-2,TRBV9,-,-,TGTGCCAGCAGCGGTCAGGGTGGGGACACCGGGGAGCTGTTTTTT,CASSGQGGDTGELFF
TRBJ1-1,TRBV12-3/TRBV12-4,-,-,TGTGCCAGTCTGGGTGACATGAACACTGAAGCTTTCTTT,CASLGDMNTEAFF
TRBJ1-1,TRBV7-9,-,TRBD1,TGTGCCAGCAGCCGACAGGGGCAGACTGAAGCTTTCTTT,CASSRQGQTEAFF
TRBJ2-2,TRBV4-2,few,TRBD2,TGTGCCAGCAGCCCCCTGGGACTAGCGGGGGGCGGGGAGCTGTTTTTT,CASSPLGLAGGGELFF
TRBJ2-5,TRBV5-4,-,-,TGTGCCAGCAGCTTGGGCGGCCAAGAGACCCAGTACTTC,CASSLGGQETQYF
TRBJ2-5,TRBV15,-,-,TGTGCCACCAGCAGAGGTGGTGCAGGGAGGGAGACCCAGTACTTC,CATSRGGAGRETQYF
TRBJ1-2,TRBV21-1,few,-,TGTGCCAGCAGCAAAAAGCCCCTAGACAGGGAAAACTATGGCTACACCTTC,CASSKKPLDRENYGYTF
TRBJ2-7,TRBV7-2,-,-,TGTGCCAGCAGCTTAGTAGGGGTTTCTGGGTACGAGCAGTACTTC,CASSLVGVSGYEQYF
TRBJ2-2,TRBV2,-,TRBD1,TGTGCCAGCAGTTCGTCGACAGGGGCCCCGGGGGAGCTGTTTTTT,CASSSSTGAPGELFF
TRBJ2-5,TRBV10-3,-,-,TGTGCCATTCAGAGCAGGCTCCAAGAGACCCAGTACTTC,CAIQSRLQETQYF
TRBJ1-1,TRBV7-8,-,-,TGTGCCAGCAGCTCCCCAGGTAAGGGCCCGGGGTGGGACACTGAAGCTTTCTTT,CASSSPGKGPGWDTEAFF
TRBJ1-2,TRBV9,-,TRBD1,TGTGCCAGCAGCCCGTGGACAGGCACTAACTATGGCTACACCTTC,CASSPWTGTNYGYTF
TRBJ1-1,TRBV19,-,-,TGTGCCAGTAGTATTGGGCGTACTGAAGCTTTCTTT,CASSIGRTEAFF
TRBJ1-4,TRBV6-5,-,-,TGTGCCAGCAGCCTCATTACACAGGAGGGTGAAAAACTGTTTTTT,CASSLITQEGEKLFF
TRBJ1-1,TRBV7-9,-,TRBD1,TGTGCCAGCAGCTTAGGTGGGGACAGTATGAACACTGAAGCTTTCTTT,CASSLGGDSMNTEAFF
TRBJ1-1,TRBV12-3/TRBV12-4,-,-,TGTGCCAGCAGTCAAACAGGAAACACTGAAGCTTTCTTT,CASSQTGNTEAFF
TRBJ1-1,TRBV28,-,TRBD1,TGTGCCAGCAGTTCCGACAGGGTGAACACTGAAGCTTTCTTT,CASSSDRVNTEAFF
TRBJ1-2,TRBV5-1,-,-,TGCGCCAGCAGCTTAACAGGGCCCTTACCCTATGGCTACACCTTC,CASSLTGPLPYGYTF
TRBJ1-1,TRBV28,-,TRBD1,TGTGCCAGCAGTTCCCTCGGGACAGGGATAGTGAACACTGAAGCTTTCTTT,CASSSLGTGIVNTEAFF
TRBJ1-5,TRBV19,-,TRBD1,TGTGCCAGTGTAACAGGGGGTAGGGGCAATCAGCCCCAGCATTTT,CASVTGGRGNQPQHF
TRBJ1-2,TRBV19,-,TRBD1,TGTGCCAGTAGTATGGGACAGGGTCGGCACTATGGCTACACCTTC,CASSMGQGRHYGYTF
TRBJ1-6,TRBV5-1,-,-,TGCGCCAGCAGCTTGGCAGGGAATAGCTCACCCCTCCACTTT,CASSLAGNSSPLHF
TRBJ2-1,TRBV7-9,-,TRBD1,TGTGCCAGCCGGCCCCTCGGGACAGGGGGCAATGAGCAGTTCTTC,CASRPLGTGGNEQFF
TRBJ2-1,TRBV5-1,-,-,TGCGCCAGCAGGTACGGGACTGGCGATGAGCAGTTCTTC,CASRYGTGDEQFF
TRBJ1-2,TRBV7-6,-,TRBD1,TGTGCCAGCAGCCCTACAGGGGGCGGTGGCTACACCTTC,CASSPTGGGGYTF